Each of the 16 T cell receptor beta chains below was sequenced from the same sample in a study of blood T cell repertoires in COVID-19 (dated by TCRdb to the early 2020s). Libraries were made using the immunoSEQ multiplex PCR assay. TCRdb holds this immuneACCESS table with in-frame rearrangements only. Some clones are missing; in checked studies, unresolved V genes explain under half, and the rest has no known cause. The sample table holds fewer than 65,000 clones, of which 90% were seen once. 3.9% of the sample is taken by the ten largest. The specimen was peripheral blood. These receptors originate from a human donor in a cohort sampled during active COVID-19.

The chain carries TRBV6-1 and TRBJ2-7; D gene uncertain. Germline lookup yields CDR1 MNHNS and CDR2 SASEGT. The CDR3 has 13 amino acids. The V end lost 1 base, the J end lost 1 base, and 5 bases lay between the germline ends. The CDR3 is CASSEGRSYEQYV. CDR3 bases: TGTGCCAGCAGTGAAGGGCGGTCCTACGAGCAGTACGTC.

The J gene is TRBJ2-7, the V gene TRBV2, with 7 bases that match TRBD2. Germline V gene data show CDR1 as SNHLY and CDR2 as FYNNEI. The CDR3 extends over 10 amino acids. The J segment lost 8 bases and the V segment lost 8 bases, leaving 3 bases of the junction unmatched. DNA for the CDR3: TGTGCCAGCGAGCGGGAAAAGCAGTACTTC. It is translated as CASEREKQYF.

The CDR3 DNA is TGTGCCAGCAGTGCACTCTCGGCCGGGGAGCTGTTTTTT. Translating it yields CASSALSAGELFF. The J gene is TRBJ2-2, the V gene TRBV6-6, with D uncertain. Trimming removed 5 bases at V and 6 bases at J, with 10 bases between. The CDR3 sequence is 13 residues long. Germline-derived CDR1 and CDR2 are MNHNY and SVGAGI (reference sequence).

V gene TRBV19 combines with J gene TRBJ1-5; possibly TRBD1 for D (5 bases). Trimming took 4 bases from V and 0 from J, leaving 13 bases between them. Germline V gene data show CDR1 as LNHDA and CDR2 as SQIVND (reference sequence). The CDR3 has 16 amino acids. The CDR3 DNA reads as TGTGCCAGTAGTACAAGACAGAAGTATAGCAATCAGCCCCAGCATTTT. This gives the protein CASSTRQKYSNQPQHF.

This clone was detected a few times. J is TRBJ1-5 and V is TRBV27, with D perhaps matching TRBD1 (6 bases). The CDR3 extends over 14 amino acids. Trimming removed 5 bases from V and 1 base from J, with 9 bases in between. Germline values: CDR1 MNHEY, CDR2 SMNVEV (reference sequence). CDR3 protein: CASSQQGSNQPQHF. The CDR3 coding sequence is TGTGCCAGCAGTCAACAGGGAAGCAATCAGCCCCAGCATTTT.

This rearrangement joins TRBV20-1 to TRBJ2-5, with D possibly TRBD2 on 6 matching bases. Between the trimmed V and J ends, which lost 3 bases and 5 bases, there was a span of 16 bases. This CDR3 spans 14 amino acids. The germline CDR1 and CDR2 sequences are DFQATT and SNEGSKA (reference sequence). The CDR3 coding sequence is TGCAGTGCTAGTCGGGACGGGAGTGTTGAGACCCAGTACTTC. Protein: CSASRDGSVETQYF.

The chain combines TRBV10-2 with TRBJ2-7, with 9 bases fitting TRBD1. Trimming at V came to 6 bases and at J to 3 bases, leaving 6 bases not matched to a gene. Germline CDR1 is WSHSY and CDR2 is SAAADI. CDR3 length equals 14 residues. The CDR3 bases are TGCGCCAGCAGATCCGGGACAGGGTTCTACGAGCAGTACTTC. The encoded protein is CASRSGTGFYEQYF.

The chain recombines TRBV5-6 with TRBJ1-1; 8 positions agree with TRBD1. Trimming cost V 2 bases and J 0 bases; bases outside gene matches: 12. This CDR3 contains 18 residues. Germline values: CDR1 SGHDT, CDR2 YYEEEE. DNA of the CDR3: TGTGCCAGCAGCTTCATCCAGGGGGCGGATTGGGTGAACACTGAAGCTTTCTTT. Encoded protein: CASSFIQGADWVNTEAFF.

The CDR3 reads CAISEQDRYNSPLHF. CDR3 DNA sequence: TGTGCCATCAGTGAACAGGACAGATATAATTCACCCCTCCACTTT. This chain links TRBV10-3 with TRBJ1-6, with D possibly matching TRBD1 (6 bases). This CDR3 region has 15 residues. Trimming took off 3 bases at V and 4 bases at J, with 10 bases between the two ends. Looked up from germline, CDR1 is ENHRY and CDR2 is SYGVKD.

V and J are TRBV5-6 and TRBJ1-2; 9 bases align to TRBD1. CDR3 size: 14 residues. Per the germline V gene, CDR1 is SGHDT and CDR2 is YYEEEE. J lost 6 bases, V lost 2 bases, and 5 bases had no gene match. The DNA for the CDR3 is TGTGCCAGCAGCTTTGGACAGGGGAGAGATGGCTACACCTTC. This encodes CASSFGQGRDGYTF.

This chain links TRBV5-1 with TRBJ2-7; TRBD2 agrees at 16 bases. J gave up 6 bases and V 6 bases, and 6 bases lay outside the gene matches. The CDR3 spans 15 residues. Germline V gene lookup returns CDR1 SGHRS and CDR2 YFSETQ. This CDR3 is CASTGLAGGSGEQYF. DNA of the CDR3: TGCGCCAGCACGGGACTAGCGGGAGGGTCGGGCGAGCAGTACTTC.

The J gene is TRBJ1-2, the V gene TRBV19; no clear D gene. CDR1 is LNHDA, CDR2 SQIVND, per germline (reference sequence). There are 15 residues in the CDR3. The ends were cut back, 3 bases at V and 2 bases at J, with 13 bases in the middle. The CDR3: CASSMYRDTNYGYTF. The CDR3 DNA reads as TGTGCCAGTAGTATGTATCGAGACACGAACTATGGCTACACCTTC.

This chain connects TRBV18 to TRBJ2-6; 9 bases fit TRBD1. The germline V gene encodes CDR1 KGHSH and CDR2 LQKENI. V lost 6 bases and J lost 0; bases outside the gene matches: 6. The CDR3 length is 17 residues. In DNA form, the CDR3 reads TGTGCCAGCTCGTCACAGGGGGCTGTCTCTGGGGCCAACGTCCTGACTTTC. Its translation: CASSSQGAVSGANVLTF. The whole variable domain, filled in from reference TRBV18 and TRBJ2-6, reads NAGVMQNPRHLVRRRGQEARLRCSPMKGHSHVYWYRQLPEEGLKFMVYLQKENIIDESGMPKERFSAEFPKEGPSILRIQQVVRGDSAAYFCASSSQGAVSGANVLTFGAGSRLTVL.

The rearrangement links TRBV6-5 to TRBJ1-4; D remains ambiguous. Germline V gene sequence: CDR1 MNHEY, CDR2 SVGAGI. This CDR3 comprises 15 residues. Trimming removed 8 bases from V and 0 bases from J, with 13 bases in between. In DNA form, the CDR3 reads TGTGCCAGCGGGCCTTACAGTGCAACTAATGAAAAACTGTTTTTT. Translating gives CASGPYSATNEKLFF.

The gene calls are TRBV18 and TRBJ1-6; 7 nucleotides agree with TRBD1. Germline trimming cut 5 bases from V and 8 bases from J; bases unmatched to any gene: 9. Germline-derived CDR1 and CDR2 are KGHSH and LQKENI. CDR3 length equals 15 residues. The CDR3 coding sequence is TGTGCCAGCTCAGCGCCGGGACAGAACTATTCACCCCTCCACTTT. Translation: CASSAPGQNYSPLHF.

This clone was counted between two and nine times. This chain uses TRBV20-1 with TRBJ1-4; the D is unclear. Germline V CDR1 and CDR2: DFQATT, SNEGSKA (reference sequence). V gave up 3 bases and J gave up 0 bases, with 8 bases separating them. The CDR3 runs to 14 residues. For the CDR3, the DNA is TGCAGTGCTAGTCTGACAACAACTAATGAAAAACTGTTTTTT. The encoded protein is CSASLTTTNEKLFF.